In this sample, the clone carrying this T cell receptor beta chain turned up a few times. Its matching antigen is unknown. The ends were cut back, 3 bases at V and 0 bases at J, with 11 bases in the middle. Germline lookup yields CDR1 KGHSH and CDR2 LQKENI. The length of the CDR3 is 15 residues. Graves' hyperthyroidism was deemed stable absent ophthalmopathy progression within 18 months. Among the patients, aged 18 to 65, hyperthyroidism was newly diagnosed and had lasted under 2 months. This sample holds PBMCs from less than 13 ml fresh peripheral blood. The sample belongs to a study of T cells in Graves' hyperthyroidism and ophthalmopathy. Amplification of TCR beta CDR3 regions was performed using RNA transcripts as template. HTBI primers drove first-round RT-PCR of the TCR CDR3. TCRdb reprocessed the multiplex PCR reads via MiXCR and lists one record per CDR3 protein. The data show approximately 210,000 distinct CDR3 sequences, with about a sixth seen just once and under 65% held by the top ten.

Study results and caveats: Most expanded thyroid clonotypes above 0.001 recurred in blood.

The specimen sequenced was blood. This chain links TRBV18 with TRBJ1-2; D is ambiguous. This receptor was identified in a man aged 45-65 years with Graves' hyperthyroidism. The CDR3 reads CASSPQSSTNYGYTF. The CDR3 bases are TGTGCCAGCTCACCGCAAAGCTCCACTAACTATGGCTACACCTTC. Drawing the rest from reference TRBV18 and TRBJ1-2, the complete variable domain is NAGVMQNPRHLVRRRGQEARLRCSPMKGHSHVYWYRQLPEEGLKFMVYLQKENIIDESGMPKERFSAEFPKEGPSILRIQQVVRGDSAAYFCASSPQSSTNYGYTFGSGTRLTVV.